These T cell receptor beta chains were read from a single sample in a study of blood T cell repertoires in COVID-19. Clones were read by immunoSEQ multiplex PCR, and TCRdb kept only the in-frame ones, dropping some. The table lists about 62,000 clones, 70% to 80% of them singletons. Sequencing input: peripheral blood. Source of these receptors: a man in his sixties with acute or convalescent COVID-19. Each CDR3 is given with its conserved first and last residue. D genes are given only for firm matches. Some rows have no size entry. The others give once, few or many, or a class for an expanded clone.

v_call: TRBV4-1; d_call: NA; cdr3_length: 14; j_call: TRBJ2-1; clone_size: once; cdr3_nt: TGCGCCAGCAGCCAAGAGGCGGCAGTCCCTGAGCAGTTCTTC; cdr3_aa: CASSQEAAVPEQFF
v_call: TRBV12-5; d_call: TRBD1; cdr3_length: 15; j_call: TRBJ2-1; clone_size: NA; cdr3_nt: TGTGCTAGTGGTTTGGCTAGGGACAGTAGAAATGAGCAGTTCTTC; cdr3_aa: CASGLARDSRNEQFF
v_call: TRBV4-2; d_call: TRBD2; cdr3_length: 14; j_call: TRBJ2-7; clone_size: many; cdr3_nt: TGTGCCAGCAGCCAAGTGGCGGGAGCGGGCGAGCAGTACTTC; cdr3_aa: CASSQVAGAGEQYF
v_call: TRBV24-1; d_call: NA; cdr3_length: 17; j_call: TRBJ2-1; clone_size: NA; cdr3_nt: TGTGCCACCAGTGATGGGCGGGATGGGGCAACCTACAATGAGCAGTTCTTC; cdr3_aa: CATSDGRDGATYNEQFF
v_call: TRBV6-6; d_call: TRBD1; cdr3_length: 14; j_call: TRBJ2-7; clone_size: NA; cdr3_nt: TGTGCCAGCAGTTACCGACAGGGGGCGGACGAGCAGTACTTC; cdr3_aa: CASSYRQGADEQYF
v_call: TRBV6-5; d_call: NA; cdr3_length: 12; j_call: TRBJ2-3; clone_size: NA; cdr3_nt: TGTGCCAGCACAGGCCGCACAGATACGCAGTATTTT; cdr3_aa: CASTGRTDTQYF
v_call: TRBV5-5; d_call: TRBD2; cdr3_length: 15; j_call: TRBJ2-5; clone_size: NA; cdr3_nt: TGTGCCAGCAGCTTGGGACTAGCTCGACAAGAGACCCAGTACTTC; cdr3_aa: CASSLGLARQETQYF
v_call: TRBV2; d_call: NA; cdr3_length: 14; j_call: TRBJ2-3; clone_size: once; cdr3_nt: TGTGCCAGGAATCCGGGAGACCTCACAGATACGCAGTATTTT; cdr3_aa: CARNPGDLTDTQYF
v_call: TRBV10-2; d_call: NA; cdr3_length: 13; j_call: TRBJ2-1; clone_size: once; cdr3_nt: TGCGCCAGCAGTGAGTCGAGGCATAGTGGGCAGTTCTTC; cdr3_aa: CASSESRHSGQFF
v_call: TRBV19; d_call: NA; cdr3_length: 14; j_call: TRBJ1-4; clone_size: NA; cdr3_nt: TGTGCCACCAAACAAACCAGCGTCGGCGAAAAACTGTTTTTT; cdr3_aa: CATKQTSVGEKLFF
v_call: TRBV11-3; d_call: TRBD2; cdr3_length: 17; j_call: TRBJ2-3; clone_size: NA; cdr3_nt: TGTGCCAGCAGCTTAGGCGGAGTAGCGGGACCCACAGATACGCAGTATTTT; cdr3_aa: CASSLGGVAGPTDTQYF
v_call: TRBV19; d_call: NA; cdr3_length: 13; j_call: TRBJ1-2; clone_size: NA; cdr3_nt: TGTGCCAGTAGTATCACCACAGGGTATGGCTACACCTTC; cdr3_aa: CASSITTGYGYTF
v_call: TRBV13; d_call: TRBD1; cdr3_length: 16; j_call: TRBJ2-2; clone_size: NA; cdr3_nt: TGTGCCAGCAGCTTAGGGACAGGGGCGAACACCGGGGAGCTGTTTTTT; cdr3_aa: CASSLGTGANTGELFF
v_call: TRBV4-1; d_call: TRBD2; cdr3_length: 15; j_call: TRBJ2-7; clone_size: few; cdr3_nt: TGCGCCAGCAGCCAAGCTCCAGCGGGAACCTACGAGCAGTACTTC; cdr3_aa: CASSQAPAGTYEQYF
v_call: TRBV11-2; d_call: NA; cdr3_length: 14; j_call: TRBJ2-1; clone_size: NA; cdr3_nt: TGTGCCAGCAGCTTAGAGCAGGTTTACAATGAGCAGTTCTTC; cdr3_aa: CASSLEQVYNEQFF
v_call: TRBV19; d_call: TRBD1; cdr3_length: 13; j_call: TRBJ1-2; clone_size: NA; cdr3_nt: TGTGCCAGTAGCGATAGGGGGCGCGGAGGCTACACCTTC; cdr3_aa: CASSDRGRGGYTF
v_call: TRBV5-6; d_call: NA; cdr3_length: 17; j_call: TRBJ2-4; clone_size: NA; cdr3_nt: TGTGCCAGCAGCAACAGGGCCTCTAGGCTAGCCAAAAACATTCAGTACTTC; cdr3_aa: CASSNRASRLAKNIQYF
v_call: TRBV5-6; d_call: TRBD1; cdr3_length: 16; j_call: TRBJ1-5; clone_size: NA; cdr3_nt: TGTGCCAGCAGCCCTGGGACAGGGGAGTCGAATCAGCCCCAGCATTTT; cdr3_aa: CASSPGTGESNQPQHF
v_call: TRBV18; d_call: TRBD1; cdr3_length: 17; j_call: TRBJ1-6; clone_size: NA; cdr3_nt: TGTGCCAGCTCAACATCCAGGACAGGACTCCTCAATTCACCCCTCCACTTT; cdr3_aa: CASSTSRTGLLNSPLHF
v_call: TRBV6-5; d_call: TRBD2; cdr3_length: 13; j_call: TRBJ2-7; clone_size: NA; cdr3_nt: TGTGCCAGCAAGAGACTAGCCGACTACGAGCAGTACTTC; cdr3_aa: CASKRLADYEQYF
v_call: TRBV7-9; d_call: NA; cdr3_length: 14; j_call: TRBJ1-2; clone_size: NA; cdr3_nt: TGTGCCAGCAGCAGTACCAGGGGCCATTATGGCTACACCTTC; cdr3_aa: CASSSTRGHYGYTF
v_call: TRBV5-1; d_call: TRBD1; cdr3_length: 13; j_call: TRBJ2-7; clone_size: NA; cdr3_nt: TGCGCCAGCAGCTACCAGGGGGCCCGGGAGCAGTACTTC; cdr3_aa: CASSYQGAREQYF
v_call: TRBV3-1/TRBV3-2; d_call: NA; cdr3_length: 16; j_call: TRBJ2-3; clone_size: NA; cdr3_nt: TGTGCCAGCAGCCAAGAGGAGGGGAGAACCACAGATACGCAGTATTTT; cdr3_aa: CASSQEEGRTTDTQYF
v_call: TRBV18; d_call: TRBD1; cdr3_length: 15; j_call: TRBJ1-1; clone_size: NA; cdr3_nt: TGTGCCAGCTCAGCGACAGGGAGAATAAACACTGAAGCTTTCTTT; cdr3_aa: CASSATGRINTEAFF
v_call: TRBV7-3; d_call: NA; cdr3_length: 13; j_call: TRBJ1-1; clone_size: NA; cdr3_nt: TGTGCCAGCAGCTTAGCCAGGGGCACTGAAGCTTTCTTT; cdr3_aa: CASSLARGTEAFF
v_call: TRBV28; d_call: NA; cdr3_length: 15; j_call: TRBJ2-1; clone_size: NA; cdr3_nt: TGTGCCAGCACCAGGTCGGGAGCCCACTACAATGAGCAGTTCTTC; cdr3_aa: CASTRSGAHYNEQFF
v_call: TRBV10-3; d_call: TRBD2; cdr3_length: 18; j_call: TRBJ2-3; clone_size: NA; cdr3_nt: TGTGCCATCAGTGAGACCCGGACTAGCGGGGGTTTCACAGATACGCAGTATTTT; cdr3_aa: CAISETRTSGGFTDTQYF
v_call: TRBV28; d_call: TRBD2; cdr3_length: 15; j_call: TRBJ2-7; clone_size: NA; cdr3_nt: TGTGCCAGCAGTTCAGGGACTAGGTTTAGCTACGAGCAGTACTTC; cdr3_aa: CASSSGTRFSYEQYF
v_call: TRBV24-1; d_call: TRBD1; cdr3_length: 15; j_call: TRBJ2-5; clone_size: NA; cdr3_nt: TGTGCCACCAGTGAGAGGACAGGGGCGAGAGAGACCCAGTACTTC; cdr3_aa: CATSERTGARETQYF